The 6 T cell receptor beta chains listed next were all sequenced from one sample in a study of CD8 T cells in ankylosing spondylitis. Study-wide findings and caveats: It appeared that ankylosing spondylitis blood was characterized by a TCR beta motif of eight highly homologous variants.

The antigens these receptors bind are not known. MiXCR was run by TCRdb on the 5' RACE reads, yielding one entry per CDR3 protein. The table lists over 200,000 distinct CDR3 sequences, approximately 20% of them singletons. What was sequenced was blood, either unsorted or a sorted T cell fraction (not recorded which). These receptors originate from a male donor with ankylosing spondylitis.

This clonotype appeared a few times. The chain employs TRBV15 and TRBJ2-7; a possible D gene is TRBD1 (6 bases). Germline-derived CDR1 and CDR2 are LNHNV and YYDKDF (reference sequence). V lost 7 bases, J lost 2 bases, and 21 bases lay in between. There are 16 residues in the CDR3. CDR3 in amino acids: CATTPGPRGQTYEQYF. Written as DNA, the CDR3 is TGTGCCACCACCCCAGGTCCCAGGGGACAAACCTACGAGCAGTACTTC.

This clonotype was detected ten times or more. This sequence joins TRBV12-3 or TRBV12-4 and TRBJ2-1; weak D call: TRBD2 (5 bases). V lost 3 bases and J lost 2, with 5 bases in between. The CDR3 covers 13 residues. CDR3 amino acids: CASSFGAYNEQFF. For the CDR3, the DNA is TGTGCCAGCAGTTTCGGGGCCTACAATGAGCAGTTCTTC.

There are a few counts of this clonotype. V and J are TRBV4-3 and TRBJ1-2, with D possibly being TRBD1 (6 bases). Germline V CDR1 and CDR2: LGHNA, YSLEER. This CDR3 spans 17 amino acids. Trimming removed 0 bases from V and 1 base from J, with 15 bases in between. Written as DNA, the CDR3 is TGCGCCAGCAGCCAAGATAGGTCGGGGGCTCATAACTATGGCTACACCTTC. It translates to CASSQDRSGAHNYGYTF.

The chain is built from TRBV19 and TRBJ2-7; D is perhaps TRBD1 (6 bases). Trimming stripped 4 bases from V and 4 bases from J, with 8 bases between. Germline CDR1 and CDR2: LNHDA and SQIVND (reference sequence). The CDR3 contains 12 residues. The DNA of the CDR3 is TGTGCCAGTAGTAACACAGGGTACGAGCAGTACTTC. Protein sequence: CASSNTGYEQYF.

The chain carries TRBV3-1 and TRBJ2-3; the match to TRBD2 covers 7 bases. V lost 4 bases and J lost 2; bases outside the gene matches: 9. The CDR3 extends over 16 amino acids. The germline gives CDR1 LGHDT, CDR2 YNNKEL (reference sequence). For the CDR3, the DNA is TGTGCCAGCAGCCTCGAGCGGGACCTGCTCACAGATACGCAGTATTTT. Its protein product is CASSLERDLLTDTQYF.

This clonotype was counted ten times or more. V usage is TRBV5-6 and J usage is TRBJ2-3, with TRBD2 matching 7 bases. Per germline, CDR1 SGHDT and CDR2 YYEEEE. This CDR3 spans 15 amino acids. Trimming cost V 3 bases and J 2 bases; bases outside gene matches: 6. CDR3 sequence (DNA): TGTGCCAGCAGCTACCGGGACTATCTCACAGATACGCAGTATTTT. This encodes CASSYRDYLTDTQYF.